These T cell receptor beta chains were read from a single sample in a study of cytomegalovirus exposure and HLA in healthy donors. The assay was immunoSEQ multiplex PCR, and TCRdb's table has in-frame clones only and misses some. The table has approximately 300,000 clones, roughly 89% seen once. The specimen was PBMCs. Source of these receptors: a woman aged 18-29 years in good health and CMV-seronegative. Both conserved end residues are part of each CDR3. Fields, in order: D gene, J gene, V gene, clone size, CDR3 protein, CDR3 DNA. D genes are given only for firm matches. A row's size may be missing; if present it is once, few, many or a size class.

. | TRBJ2-1 | TRBV5-1 | . | CASSLKQDSYNEQFF | TGCGCCAGCAGCTTGAAGCAGGACTCCTACAATGAGCAGTTCTTC
TRBD2 | TRBJ2-1 | TRBV11-2 | few | CASSLAALAGSYNEQFF | TGTGCCAGCAGTTTAGCTGCCCTAGCGGGCTCCTACAATGAGCAGTTCTTC
TRBD1 | TRBJ1-5 | TRBV18 | . | CASSPFEDRGMPQHF | TGTGCCAGCTCACCGTTTGAGGACAGGGGGATGCCCCAGCATTTT
. | TRBJ2-1 | TRBV30 | . | CAWSPWGGAGNEQFF | TGTGCCTGGAGTCCGTGGGGGGGCGCGGGCAATGAGCAGTTCTTC
TRBD2 | TRBJ2-1 | TRBV5-1 | few | CASNPTGGYNEQFF | TGCGCCAGCAACCCGACGGGGGGCTACAATGAGCAGTTCTTC
. | TRBJ2-6 | TRBV25-1 | few | CASSDYVSSGANVLTF | TGTGCCAGCAGTGATTACGTGAGCTCTGGGGCCAACGTCCTGACTTTC
TRBD1 | TRBJ1-2 | TRBV2 | once | CASSGQGANYGYTF | TGTGCCAGCAGTGGACAGGGGGCTAACTATGGCTACACCTTC
TRBD1 | TRBJ2-1 | TRBV7-3 | once | CASSLTGQGLNEQFF | TGTGCCAGCAGCTTAACGGGACAGGGGCTAAATGAGCAGTTCTTC
. | TRBJ2-3 | TRBV27 | . | CASSSNTMADTQYF | TGTGCCAGCAGTTCGAACACGATGGCAGATACGCAGTATTTT
TRBD2 | TRBJ2-1 | TRBV5-1 | . | CASSPETSGQFF | TGCGCCAGCAGCCCCGAGACTAGCGGGCAGTTCTTC
TRBD1 | TRBJ2-1 | TRBV18 | . | CASSPGGRSYNEQFF | TGTGCCAGCTCGCCAGGGGGCCGATCCTACAATGAGCAGTTCTTC
TRBD2 | TRBJ2-7 | TRBV10-3 | once | CAISESILAGGLYYEQYF | TGTGCCATCAGTGAGTCGATACTAGCGGGAGGATTGTACTACGAGCAGTACTTC
TRBD1 | TRBJ2-7 | TRBV5-6 | few | CASSLGDSAYEQYF | TGTGCCAGCAGCTTAGGGGACAGCGCCTACGAGCAGTACTTC
. | TRBJ1-5 | TRBV28 | few | CASSLSGGLGNQPQHF | TGTGCCAGCAGTTTATCGGGCGGGTTAGGCAATCAGCCCCAGCATTTT
. | TRBJ2-3 | TRBV27 | . | CASSNTGPTTDTQYF | TGTGCCAGCAGTAATACAGGACCTACCACAGATACGCAGTATTTT
. | TRBJ1-2 | TRBV4-1 | . | CASSQDAGRYGYTF | TGCGCCAGCAGCCAAGATGCAGGTAGATACGGCTACACCTTC
. | TRBJ2-7 | TRBV7-2 | . | CASSFDRNSYEQYF | TGTGCCAGCAGCTTCGACAGGAACTCCTACGAGCAGTACTTC
. | TRBJ2-5 | TRBV10-3 | . | CAISEYEGETQYF | TGTGCCATCAGTGAGTATGAGGGAGAGACCCAGTACTTC
. | TRBJ1-2 | TRBV5-4 | . | CASSLGGTNYGYTF | TGTGCCAGCAGCTTGGGGGGGACAAACTATGGCTACACCTTC
TRBD1 | TRBJ1-4 | TRBV9 | . | CASSATGGLEKLFF | TGTGCCAGCAGCGCGACAGGGGGCCTTGAAAAACTGTTTTTT
TRBD1 | TRBJ1-2 | TRBV7-2 | . | CASSPGQGLRGYTF | TGTGCCAGCAGCCCAGGACAGGGGTTAAGAGGCTACACCTTC
TRBD1 | TRBJ1-1 | TRBV13 | . | CASNPGTGGAEAFF | TGTGCCAGCAACCCCGGGACAGGCGGGGCTGAAGCTTTCTTT
TRBD1 | TRBJ1-1 | TRBV19 | . | CASSMAGGNTEAFF | TGTGCCAGTAGTATGGCAGGGGGGAACACTGAAGCTTTCTTT
TRBD2 | TRBJ2-7 | TRBV11-2 | . | CASSRGPSGSSYEQYF | TGTGCCAGCAGCCGTGGGCCCAGCGGGAGCTCCTACGAGCAGTACTTC
. | TRBJ1-1 | TRBV7-7 | . | CASSLRGNTEAFF | TGTGCTAGCAGCTTGAGAGGGAACACTGAAGCTTTCTTT
TRBD1 | TRBJ2-3 | TRBV4-3 | . | CASSQGQANTQYF | TGCGCCAGCAGCCAGGGACAGGCCAATACGCAGTATTTT
. | TRBJ2-1 | TRBV12-5 | . | CASIPLVDGNEQFF | TGTGCTAGTATCCCGTTGGTAGATGGCAATGAGCAGTTCTTC
TRBD1 | TRBJ1-5 | TRBV18 | . | CASSPTGTGDQPQHF | TGTGCCAGCTCACCGACAGGGACCGGGGATCAGCCCCAGCATTTT
TRBD2 | TRBJ2-1 | TRBV7-2 | . | CASSLGLGRLNNEQFF | TGTGCCAGCAGCTTGGGACTAGGTCGCCTGAACAATGAGCAGTTCTTC
TRBD2 | TRBJ2-5 | TRBV5-4 | once | CASSPSGRADKFETQYF | TGTGCCAGCAGCCCGAGCGGGAGGGCCGATAAATTTGAGACCCAGTACTTC
. | TRBJ2-4 | TRBV5-6 | . | CASSLAGGAGKNIQYF | TGTGCCAGCAGCTTGGCCGGGGGTGCAGGGAAAAACATTCAGTACTTC
. | TRBJ2-6 | TRBV7-9 | . | CASSSNPGGANVLTF | TGTGCCAGCAGCTCAAATCCGGGAGGGGCCAACGTCCTGACTTTC
. | TRBJ1-4 | TRBV5-1 | . | CASSLRRGQEKLFF | TGCGCCAGCAGCTTGCGTCGTGGCCAGGAAAAACTGTTTTTT
TRBD2 | TRBJ2-1 | TRBV4-3 | . | CASSRLLAEAYNEQFF | TGCGCCAGCAGCCGCTTACTAGCGGAGGCCTACAATGAGCAGTTCTTC
TRBD2 | TRBJ2-6 | TRBV27 | . | CASSGLASSAGANVLTF | TGTGCCAGCAGTGGACTAGCTTCGTCAGCTGGGGCCAACGTCCTGACTTTC
. | TRBJ1-1 | TRBV7-9 | . | CASSLEIAEAFF | TGTGCCAGCAGCTTAGAAATCGCTGAAGCTTTCTTT
. | TRBJ1-2 | TRBV7-2 | . | CASSLVAGDGYTF | TGTGCCAGCAGCTTAGTTGCAGGGGATGGCTACACCTTC
TRBD1 | TRBJ1-2 | TRBV11-2 | few | CASSLDGQGTGGGYTF | TGTGCCAGCAGCTTAGATGGGCAGGGGACAGGGGGTGGCTACACCTTC
TRBD1 | TRBJ2-7 | TRBV18 | . | CASSPRQGMLDEQYF | TGTGCCAGCTCACCACGACAGGGTATGCTTGACGAGCAGTACTTC
TRBD2 | TRBJ2-1 | TRBV19 | . | CASTIAGGADNEQFF | TGTGCCAGTACCATAGCGGGAGGGGCGGATAATGAGCAGTTCTTC
. | TRBJ2-2 | TRBV15 | . | CATSRESGVSTGELFF | TGTGCCACCAGCAGAGAGTCCGGGGTTTCAACCGGGGAGCTGTTTTTT